The 22 T cell receptor beta chains reported below all come from one sample, sequenced in a study of blood T cell repertoires in COVID-19. The method was immunoSEQ multiplex PCR; TCRdb's version includes in-frame clones alone and lacks a portion of them. The table includes some 150,000 clones, about 88% detected once. Sequenced material: peripheral blood. Source of these receptors: a human donor in a cohort sampled during active COVID-19.

This clone turned up a few times. This sample includes further DNA sequences coding for the same CDR3. The rearrangement uses TRBV4-2 and TRBJ1-5, with D possibly being TRBD1 (5 bases). This CDR3 comprises 13 residues. The ends were cut back, 2 bases at V and 4 bases at J, with 6 bases in the middle. The germline CDR1 and CDR2 sequences are LGHNA and YNFKEQ. The DNA of the CDR3 is TGTGCCAGCAGCCAACAGGGAAATCAGCCCCAGCATTTT. It is translated as CASSQQGNQPQHF.

Written as DNA, the CDR3 is TGTGCCAGCAGACCAAATAGAGTAGCGGGAAGGAATGAGCAGTTCTTC. As protein: CASRPNRVAGRNEQFF. The V and J genes are TRBV7-8 and TRBJ2-1; 8 positions match TRBD2. There are 16 residues in the CDR3. In germline, CDR1 is SGHVS, CDR2 FQNEAQ. V shed 6 bases and J 7 bases; nucleotides not matched to a gene: 14.

The V gene is TRBV12-3 or TRBV12-4, the J gene TRBJ2-7; 7 bases map to TRBD1. This CDR3 region has 13 residues. V shed 5 bases and J 7 bases; nucleotides not matched to a gene: 8. CDR3 nucleotides: TGTGCCAGCAGTACGACAGGGTCGGGGGAGCAGTACTTC. This translates into CASSTTGSGEQYF.

This chain links TRBV7-9 with TRBJ2-3; the match to TRBD2 covers 11 bases. J lost 0 bases, V lost 6 bases, and 14 bases had no gene match. The CDR3 has 19 residues. The V gene's germline CDR1 is SEHNR and CDR2 FQNEAQ (reference sequence). DNA of the CDR3: TGTGCCAGCAGGCGAACCACTAGCGGGGGCCCAACGAGCACAGATACGCAGTATTTT. Its protein product is CASRRTTSGGPTSTDTQYF.

This chain links TRBV5-1 with TRBJ2-2; D is possibly TRBD2 (6 bases). V dropped 5 bases and J dropped 0 bases, with 8 bases sitting between them. The germline gives CDR1 SGHRS, CDR2 YFSETQ. The CDR3 covers 14 residues. Here the CDR3 DNA reads TGCGCCAGCAGTCCTAGCGCGAACACCGGGGAGCTGTTTTTT. Its translation: CASSPSANTGELFF. The entire variable domain, with the rest obtained from reference TRBV5-1 and TRBJ2-2, is as follows: KAGVTQTPRYLIKTRGQQVTLSCSPISGHRSVSWYQQTPGQGLQFLFEYFSETQRNKGNFPGRFSGRQFSNSRSEMNVSTLELGDSALYLCASSPSANTGELFFGEGSRLTVL.

A few counts support this clone. The chain uses TRBV28 and TRBJ1-5; unclear D gene. This CDR3 has 10 residues. Germline V CDR1 and CDR2: MDHEN, SYDVKM. With 8 bases removed from V and 6 bases from J, the gap between germline ends came to 5 bases. CDR3 DNA sequence: TGTGCCAGCGCCGGTCAGCCCCAGCATTTT. Residues: CASAGQPQHF.

CDR3: CASSPVSGTGVKLFF. The CDR3 DNA follows: TGTGCCAGCAGCCCCGTATCCGGGACAGGGGTAAAACTGTTTTTT. This chain joins TRBV7-2 and TRBJ1-4; 10 bases align to TRBD1. Germline V gene data show CDR1 as SGHTA and CDR2 as FQGNSA. The CDR3 extends over 15 amino acids. The V gene end was trimmed by 5 bases and the J gene end by 10 bases; junction bases not matched to a gene: 10.

The chain recombines TRBV6-6 with TRBJ2-2; 9 bases agree with TRBD1. This CDR3 is built from 15 residues. Looked up from germline, CDR1 is MNHNY and CDR2 is SVGAGI (reference sequence). With 7 bases clipped from V and 7 bases from J, the junction kept 10 bases outside the gene matches. CDR3 in amino acids: CASNPDRGSIGELFF. The CDR3 DNA is TGTGCCAGCAACCCGGACAGGGGTTCTATCGGGGAGCTGTTTTTT.

This chain links TRBV9 with TRBJ2-3; D is possibly TRBD1 (5 bases). The CDR3 is 16 amino acids. V shed 0 bases and J shed 3 bases, with 14 bases lying between them. Germline assignment: CDR1 SGDLS and CDR2 YYNGEE. The CDR3 coding sequence is TGTGCCAGCAGCGTAGCCCCCCAGGGTGGAACAGATACGCAGTATTTT. Amino acids: CASSVAPQGGTDTQYF.

Written as DNA, the CDR3 is TGTGCCAGCAGTCCCCCCGGACAGGGATACTACAATGAGCAGTTCTTC. It yields the protein CASSPPGQGYYNEQFF. The chain links TRBV27 to TRBJ2-1; TRBD1 aligns across 8 bases. Unmatched junction bases numbered 9, after V lost 5 bases and J lost 3 bases. Germline CDR1 reads MNHEY; CDR2 reads SMNVEV (reference sequence). The CDR3 spans 16 residues.

This clone was seen just once. The germline gene is not matched at one end of the junction; a read error may be the cause. Different DNA sequences within this sample yield the same CDR3. The chain combines TRBV6-5 with TRBJ1-5, with TRBD1 as a possible D gene (6 bases). This CDR3 spans 13 amino acids. CDR1 and CDR2 from the germline V gene are MNHEY and SVGAGI. In nucleotides, the CDR3 is TGTGCCAGCAAAGGGGGAAGCAATCAGCCCCAACATTTT. Translated, it gives CASKGGSNQPQHF.

J is TRBJ1-1 and V is TRBV4-1; D is uncertain. Trimming stripped 0 bases from V and 5 bases from J, with 7 bases between. Germline-derived CDR1 and CDR2 are MGHRA and YSYEKL. This CDR3 spans 13 amino acids. CDR3: CASSQESRTEAFF. For the CDR3, the DNA is TGCGCCAGCAGCCAAGAGTCGCGGACTGAAGCTTTCTTT.

The sample holds one count of this clone. This chain joins TRBV19 and TRBJ1-1, with TRBD1 matching over 7 bases. The CDR3 runs 15 residues. Germline V CDR1 and CDR2: LNHDA, SQIVND (reference sequence). Losses at the gene ends were 9 bases for V and 0 bases for J; bases not matched to a gene: 10. The CDR3 here is CASRDRVIMNTEAFF. The CDR3 bases are TGTGCCAGCCGAGACAGGGTAATCATGAACACTGAAGCTTTCTTT.

CDR3 DNA: TGTGCCAGCAGCCCCCGACTAGCGGGAGCCCATGAGCAGTTCTTC. As protein: CASSPRLAGAHEQFF. The chain employs TRBV7-3 and TRBJ2-1; 12 bases match TRBD2. Germline CDR1 SGHTA, CDR2 FQGTGA. The CDR3 has 15 residues. The trim removed 5 bases at V and 8 bases at J, leaving 7 bases unmatched. The variable domain in full, with the rest retrieved from reference TRBV7-3 and TRBJ2-1, is GAGVSQTPSNKVTEKGKYVELRCDPISGHTALYWYRQSLGQGPEFLIYFQGTGAADDSGLPNDRFFAVRPEGSVSTLKIQRTERGDSAVYLCASSPRLAGAHEQFFGPGTRLTVL.

This chain joins TRBV28 and TRBJ2-7; D not resolved. The CDR3 covers 12 residues. Germline-derived CDR1 and CDR2 are MDHEN and SYDVKM. Deletions cut 1 base from V and 2 bases from J, with 3 bases between. The CDR3 loop is CASSLSTYEQYF. As DNA, the CDR3 is TGTGCCAGCAGTTTATCAACCTACGAGCAGTACTTC.

The rearrangement links TRBV6-5 to TRBJ1-6; 8 nucleotides line up with TRBD1. The germline V gene encodes CDR1 MNHEY and CDR2 SVGAGI. This CDR3 comprises 15 residues. V dropped 6 bases and J dropped 11; count of bases not matched to a gene: 12. The CDR3 protein is CASRNTRTGRAPLHF. The CDR3 bases are TGTGCCAGCAGAAATACCCGGACAGGGAGGGCACCCCTCCACTTT.

This chain joins TRBV5-1 and TRBJ2-1; maybe TRBD1 (5 bases). The CDR3 totals 13 residues. V gave up 0 bases and J gave up 6 bases, with 7 bases separating them. Germline V gives CDR1 SGHRS, CDR2 YFSETQ. For the CDR3, the DNA is TGCGCCAGCAGCTTGGGGGGCGCCAATGAGCAGTTCTTC. This sequence encodes CASSLGGANEQFF.

The genes are TRBV11-2 and TRBJ2-3; weak D call: TRBD2 (7 bases). The CDR3 runs 15 residues. Trimming pared 3 bases from V and 0 bases from J, leaving 10 bases between. Germline V gene lookup returns CDR1 SGHAT and CDR2 FQNNGV. In DNA form, the CDR3 reads TGTGCCAGCAGCTTGGCGGGGGCTAGCACAGATACGCAGTATTTT. This translates into CASSLAGASTDTQYF.

V usage is TRBV10-1 and J usage is TRBJ2-5; 8 nucleotides line up with TRBD2. With 5 bases clipped from V and 2 bases from J, the junction kept 4 bases outside the gene matches. CDR1 WNHNN and CDR2 SYGVQD come from the germline V gene (reference sequence). This CDR3 has 14 amino acids. Here the CDR3 DNA reads TGCGCCAGCAGTACTAGCGGACCGCAAGAGACCCAGTACTTC. The encoded protein is CASSTSGPQETQYF.

This sequence joins TRBV6-5 and TRBJ2-7, with D tentatively TRBD1 (5 bases). Germline V CDR1 and CDR2: MNHEY, SVGAGI. The CDR3 loop spans 13 amino acids. The V gene lost 9 bases and the J gene lost 3 bases, with 15 bases spanning the gap. For the CDR3, the DNA is TGTGCCAGTTGCCCTAGGGGAAGCTACGAGCAGTACTTC. This sequence encodes CASCPRGSYEQYF.

This chain joins TRBV7-8 and TRBJ1-6; 7 positions agree with TRBD1. The CDR3 runs 15 residues. The J segment lost 5 bases and the V segment lost 4 bases, leaving 5 bases of the junction unmatched. Looked up from germline, CDR1 is SGHVS and CDR2 is FQNEAQ. The CDR3 DNA sequence: TGTGCCAGCAGCTACGGACAGGCAGATAATTCACCCCTCCACTTT. Its translation: CASSYGQADNSPLHF.

The chain is built from TRBV20-1 and TRBJ1-1, with 9 bases matching TRBD1. The germline gives CDR1 DFQATT, CDR2 SNEGSKA (reference sequence). The V and J ends lost 3 bases and 5 bases, in that order; junction bases with no gene match: 4. The CDR3 spans 13 residues. The CDR3 is CSASSTGGTEAFF. CDR3 DNA sequence: TGCAGTGCTAGTTCGACAGGGGGGACTGAAGCTTTCTTT.